This T cell receptor (beta chain) was profiled in a study of early T cells in non-severe SARS-CoV-2 infection. The overall study: The study sequenced bulk RNA from unsorted whole blood, with chains unpaired.

CDR3 size: 13 residues. Deletions cut 8 bases from V and 6 bases from J, with 17 bases between. Looked up from germline, CDR1 is SQVTM and CDR2 is ANQGSEA. Comments on this clonotype: Its antigen is not known.

The library protocol tagged individual cDNA molecules with unique molecular identifiers. TCRdb reprocessed the 5' RACE reads via MiXCR and lists one record per CDR3 protein. The table shows around 67,000 distinct CDR3 sequences, with around 13% occurring only once. Study-wide results and caveats: Lookups in VDJdb leaned toward anti-spike CD8 responses and missed private and CD4 specificities.

Sequencing was performed on whole blood. This sequence originates from an adult who was a healthcare worker with PCR-confirmed SARS-CoV-2 infection or an uninfected control (not recorded which). This chain uses TRBV29-1 with TRBJ2-1; D gene uncertain. The CDR3, as DNA: TGCAGCCTTCGACTGACTGTCGCCAATGAGCAGTTCTTC. Its translation is CSLRLTVANEQFF.